Listed here is a single TCR beta chain. Its antigen is not identified. The record originates from a study of breast tumors, draining lymph nodes, adjacent tissues. TCRdb fed the multiplex PCR reads into MiXCR, producing one record per CDR3 protein. This table holds approximately 180,000 distinct CDR3 sequences, approximately 33% found once. The lymph nodes were axillary draining lymph nodes from breast cancer patients. The V and J ends lost 5 bases and 14 bases respectively, with 22 bases between them. The CDR3 loop spans 14 amino acids. CDR1 is SGHAT and CDR2 is FQNNGV in the germline V gene. Study-level results: Tumor TCR diversity was below lymph nodes but above nontumor tissue. That most tumor T cells come from lymph nodes remained unproven. Most tumor T cells seemingly derive from lymph node, then expand in tumor.

Sequenced: axillary lymph node tissue. This sequence joins TRBV11-2 and TRBJ1-5, with D tentatively TRBD1 (5 bases). This receptor was taken from a female donor with breast cancer. Some clones in this sample may be carry-over from other donors' samples. The CDR3 loop is CASSKYGTVENEHF. The CDR3 region has the DNA TGTGCCAGCAGCAAATACGGGACGGTAGAGAACGAGCATTTT.